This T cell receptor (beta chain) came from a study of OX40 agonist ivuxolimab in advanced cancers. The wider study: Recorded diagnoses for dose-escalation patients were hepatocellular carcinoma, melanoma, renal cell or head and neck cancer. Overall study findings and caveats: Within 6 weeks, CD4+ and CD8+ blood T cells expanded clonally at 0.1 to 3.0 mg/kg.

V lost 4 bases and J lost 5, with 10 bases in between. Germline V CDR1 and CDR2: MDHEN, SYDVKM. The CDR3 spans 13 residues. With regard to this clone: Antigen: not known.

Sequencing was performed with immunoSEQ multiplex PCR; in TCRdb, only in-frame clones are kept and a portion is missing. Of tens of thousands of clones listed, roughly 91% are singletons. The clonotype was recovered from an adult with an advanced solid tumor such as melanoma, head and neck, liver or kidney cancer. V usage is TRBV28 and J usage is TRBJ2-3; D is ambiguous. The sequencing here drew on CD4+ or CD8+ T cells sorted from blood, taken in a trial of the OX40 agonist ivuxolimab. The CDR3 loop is CASSSRLLDTQYF. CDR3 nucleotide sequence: TGTGCCAGCAGTTCCCGCCTCCTAGATACGCAGTATTTT.